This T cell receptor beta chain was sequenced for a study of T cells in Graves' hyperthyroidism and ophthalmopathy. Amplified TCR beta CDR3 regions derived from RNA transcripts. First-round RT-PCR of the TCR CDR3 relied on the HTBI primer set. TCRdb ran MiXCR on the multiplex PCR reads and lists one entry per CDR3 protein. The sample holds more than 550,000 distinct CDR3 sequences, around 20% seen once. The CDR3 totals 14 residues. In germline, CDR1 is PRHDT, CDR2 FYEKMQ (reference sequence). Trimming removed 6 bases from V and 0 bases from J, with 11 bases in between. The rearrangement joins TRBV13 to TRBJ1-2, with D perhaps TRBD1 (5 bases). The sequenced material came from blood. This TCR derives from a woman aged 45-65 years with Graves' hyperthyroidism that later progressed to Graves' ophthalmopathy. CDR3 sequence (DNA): TGTGCCAGCAGTAGGGACCAAGCTAACTATGGCTACACCTTC. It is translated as CASSRDQANYGYTF. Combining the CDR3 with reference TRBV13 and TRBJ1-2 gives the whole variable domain AAGVIQSPRHLIKEKRETATLKCYPIPRHDTVYWYQQGPGQDPQFLISFYEKMQSDKGSIPDRFSAQQFSDYHSELNMSSLELGDSALYFCASSRDQANYGYTFGSGTRLTVV.